This TCR beta chain was recorded in a study of identical twins. Study findings and constraints: Out-of-frame sharing of TCR alpha in monozygotic twins was underestimated by models. Cord blood beta clonotypes that were abundant carried fewer insertions, and memory repertoires showed no such trend.

Of note for this clonotype: Its antigen is not known.

TCRdb recomputed calls from the 5' RACE reads with MiXCR, one row per CDR3 protein. The sample has some 1,600,000 distinct CDR3 sequences, 25% to 35% seen once. The sequence derives from a newborn girl in good health. Material for sequencing was cord blood.

The CDR3 sequence: CASSGQGADYGYTF. The CDR3 DNA sequence: TGTGCCAGCAGTGGTCAGGGGGCCGACTATGGCTACACCTTC. The chain combines TRBV27 with TRBJ1-2, with 8 bases aligning to TRBD1. Trimming cost V 5 bases and J 3 bases; bases outside gene matches: 5. The CDR3 is 14 amino acids. CDR1 MNHEY and CDR2 SMNVEV come from the germline V gene (reference sequence).